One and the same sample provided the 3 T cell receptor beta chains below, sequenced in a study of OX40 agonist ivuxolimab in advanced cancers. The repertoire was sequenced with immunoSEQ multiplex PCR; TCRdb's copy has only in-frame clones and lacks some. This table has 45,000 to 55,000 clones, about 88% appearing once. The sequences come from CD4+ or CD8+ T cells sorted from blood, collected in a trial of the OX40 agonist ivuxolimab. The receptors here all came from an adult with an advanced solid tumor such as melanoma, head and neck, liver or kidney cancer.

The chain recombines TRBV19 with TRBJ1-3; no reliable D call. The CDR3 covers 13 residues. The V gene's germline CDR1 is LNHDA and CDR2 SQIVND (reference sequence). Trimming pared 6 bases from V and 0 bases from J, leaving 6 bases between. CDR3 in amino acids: CASSEVSGNTIYF. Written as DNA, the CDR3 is TGTGCCAGTAGCGAGGTCTCTGGAAACACCATATATTTT.

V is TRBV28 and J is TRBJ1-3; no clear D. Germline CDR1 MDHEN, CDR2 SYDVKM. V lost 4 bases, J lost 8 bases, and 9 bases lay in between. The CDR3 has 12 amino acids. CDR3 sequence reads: CASSSGRDTIYF. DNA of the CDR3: TGTGCCAGCAGTTCTGGGAGAGACACCATATATTTT.

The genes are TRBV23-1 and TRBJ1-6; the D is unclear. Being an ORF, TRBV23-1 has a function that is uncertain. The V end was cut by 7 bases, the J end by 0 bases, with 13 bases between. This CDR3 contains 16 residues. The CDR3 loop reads CASTRPASSYNSPLHF. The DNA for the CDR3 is TGCGCCAGCACCAGACCAGCGAGCTCCTATAATTCACCCCTCCACTTT.